This T cell receptor beta chain was sequenced during a study of shared clonotypes between healthy human individuals. The V end lost 6 bases, the J end lost 7 bases, and 16 bases lay between the germline ends. The CDR3 consists of 13 residues. Germline V gene data show CDR1 as WSHSY and CDR2 as SAAADI. This clone was counted a single time. Generated by immunoSEQ multiplex PCR, the TCRdb table keeps only in-frame clones and is missing some. The sample yields about 1.5 million clones, more than 95% seen once. Sequencing input: naive CD4+ T cells sorted from blood. Subset noted: CD45RA+ positively selected. This rearrangement joins TRBV10-2 to TRBJ2-7; D possibly corresponds to TRBD2 (7 bases). The sequence came from a young man in good health. CDR3 coding DNA: TGCGCCAGCAGGCCGGGGGGCGCAGGTGAGCAGTACTTC. This codes for CASRPGGAGEQYF.